Sequencing of this TCR beta chain was carried out in a study of human versus mouse CDR3 diversity and MHC coevolution. The repertoire was sequenced with immunoSEQ multiplex PCR; TCRdb's copy has only in-frame clones and lacks some. Of just under 60,000 clones listed, about 93% are singletons. Germline CDR1 LNHDA, CDR2 SQIVND (reference sequence). The CDR3 has 18 amino acids. Trimming removed 10 bases from V and 5 bases from J, with 30 bases in between. The sample was naive CD4+ T cells from blood. The subset here: CD45RO-negative CD62L-positive naive CD4 T cells. The receptor's source is a person in their sixties or seventies in good health. The chain is built from TRBV19 and TRBJ2-1; tentative D call: TRBD2 (6 bases). CDR3 sequence: CAKTYVLAAPNPDNEQFF. Here the CDR3 DNA reads TGTGCCAAAACGTATGTATTAGCGGCGCCCAATCCAGACAATGAGCAGTTCTTC.